A single sample is the source of the 28 T cell receptor beta chains below, sequenced in a study of T cell responses to AZD1222 COVID-19 vaccine. The protocol was immunoSEQ multiplex PCR, while the TCRdb copy is restricted to in-frame clones and leaves out a portion. The sample contains roughly 140,000 clones, over 75% of which appear only once. The input for sequencing was peripheral blood, taken 28 days after the second AZD1222 dose. Receptors were obtained from an adult who received the AZD1222 COVID-19 vaccine.

The rearrangement joins TRBV29-1 to TRBJ1-2, with 7 bases lining up with TRBD1. The CDR3 extends over 15 amino acids. Trimming cost V 3 bases and J 5 bases; bases outside gene matches: 12. In germline, CDR1 is SQVTM, CDR2 ANQGSEA. The CDR3 coding sequence is TGCAGCGTTGATTCGTTAGACAGGGCTGATTATGGCTACACCTTC. It translates to CSVDSLDRADYGYTF.

The CDR3 loop reads CASSTTVSARYNEQFF. The CDR3 DNA reads as TGTGCCAGCAGCACCACCGTCAGCGCACGCTACAATGAGCAGTTCTTC. This rearrangement joins TRBV7-8 to TRBJ2-1; no definite D call. From germline, CDR1 is SGHVS and CDR2 FQNEAQ. V was pared by 5 bases and J by 3 bases, with 17 bases between. This CDR3 region has 16 residues. The full variable domain, rest sourced from reference TRBV7-8 and TRBJ2-1, is GAGVSQSPRYKVAKRGQDVALRCDPISGHVSLFWYQQALGQGPEFLTYFQNEAQLDKSGLPSDRFFAERPEGSVSTLKIQRTQQEDSAVYLCASSTTVSARYNEQFFGPGTRLTVL.

CDR3 sequence reads: CATSRDRVSYEQYF. The DNA of the CDR3 is TGTGCCACCTCCCGGGACAGGGTTTCCTACGAGCAGTACTTC. The chain couples TRBV15 to TRBJ2-7; 9 positions match TRBD1. Germline V gives CDR1 LNHNV, CDR2 YYDKDF (reference sequence). The V and J ends lost 8 bases and 1 base, in that order; junction bases with no gene match: 6. This CDR3 is built from 14 residues. Filled out from reference TRBV15 and TRBJ2-7, the complete variable domain reads DAMVIQNPRYQVTQFGKPVTLSCSQTLNHNVMYWYQQKSSQAPKLLFHYYDKDFNNEADTPDNFQSRRPNTSFCFLDIRSPGLGDTAMYLCATSRDRVSYEQYFGPGTRLTVT.

The chain employs TRBV14 and TRBJ2-2; 9 bases are shared with TRBD1. CDR3 length: 15 amino acids. Germline values: CDR1 SGHDN, CDR2 FVKESK. Germline trimming cut 3 bases from V and 3 bases from J; bases unmatched to any gene: 2. This chain's CDR3 is CASSQGQGHTGELFF. CDR3 DNA sequence: TGTGCCAGCAGCCAGGGACAGGGACACACCGGGGAGCTGTTTTTT. The whole variable domain, remainder taken from reference TRBV14 and TRBJ2-2, is EAGVTQFPSHSVIEKGQTVTLRCDPISGHDNLYWYRRVMGKEIKFLLHFVKESKQDESGMPNNRFLAERTGGTYSTLKVQPAELEDSGVYFCASSQGQGHTGELFFGEGSRLTVL.

As regards this clone: No DNA is shown, since the ends of the CDR3 on it are uncertain; the CDR3 is the one TCRdb lists. V gene TRBV29-1 combines with J gene TRBJ1-1; the DNA was not used to check the table's D call, TRBD1. The CDR3 comprises 13 residues, both ends counted. Germline loops: CDR1 SQVTM, CDR2 ANQGSEA. CDR3 amino acids: CSVVGTGSTEVFF.

This chain uses TRBV19 with TRBJ1-1, with TRBD1 matching 9 bases. Unmatched junction bases numbered 10, after V lost 9 bases and J lost 2 bases. The CDR3 contains 15 residues. From germline, CDR1 is LNHDA and CDR2 SQIVND (reference sequence). In nucleotides, the CDR3 is TGTGCCAGCTCGACCGGGACAGGGCCTAACACTGAAGCTTTCTTT. It codes for CASSTGTGPNTEAFF.

The chain joins TRBV6-1 to TRBJ1-5, with a weak D call TRBD1 (5 bases). The CDR3 contains 15 residues. Between the trimmed V and J ends, which lost 3 bases and 5 bases, there was a span of 14 bases. Germline loops: CDR1 MNHNS, CDR2 SASEGT. In DNA form, the CDR3 reads TGTGCCAGCAGTGATGGGACGGGATATTATCAGCCCCAGCATTTT. Translated, it gives CASSDGTGYYQPQHF.

V is TRBV5-6 and J is TRBJ1-1, with unresolved D. Germline V gives CDR1 SGHDT, CDR2 YYEEEE. The length of the CDR3 is 15 residues. V gave up 2 bases and J gave up 0 bases, with 11 bases separating them. The CDR3 region is CASSFLATMNTEAFF. DNA of the CDR3: TGTGCCAGCAGCTTTTTGGCAACCATGAACACTGAAGCTTTCTTT.

CDR3 region: CASSYSDRGYGYTF. Here the CDR3 DNA reads TGTGCCAGCAGTTACTCGGACAGGGGCTATGGCTACACCTTC. This rearrangement joins TRBV6-6 to TRBJ1-2; 9 bases are shared with TRBD1. Germline V gene lookup returns CDR1 MNHNY and CDR2 SVGAGI (reference sequence). V was pared by 0 bases and J by 4 bases, with 0 bases of the junction left unmatched. The CDR3 has 14 residues.

The rearrangement uses TRBV5-1 and TRBJ1-5, with 12 bases that match TRBD1. Losses at the gene ends were 3 bases for V and 6 bases for J; bases not matched to a gene: 4. Germline CDR1 is SGHRS and CDR2 is YFSETQ. This CDR3 has 15 residues. The CDR3 loop is CASSSGQGASQPQHF. For the CDR3, the DNA is TGCGCCAGCAGCTCGGGACAGGGGGCAAGTCAGCCCCAGCATTTT.

The rearrangement uses TRBV7-9 and TRBJ1-1, with D unresolved. With 8 bases removed from V and 0 bases from J, the gap between germline ends came to 10 bases. CDR3 length: 13 amino acids. CDR1 is SEHNR, CDR2 FQNEAQ, per germline (reference sequence). The CDR3 DNA follows: TGTGCCAGCGGGGAACAGATGAACACTGAAGCTTTCTTT. Translated, it gives CASGEQMNTEAFF.

The gene calls are TRBV10-3 and TRBJ2-1; D is ambiguous. V was pared by 3 bases and J by 5 bases, with 20 bases between. CDR3 size: 17 residues. CDR1 and CDR2 (germline): ENHRY, SYGVKD. The CDR3 DNA reads TGTGCCATCAGTGACCCCGATTTTAGGGTTGGGCACAATGAGCAGTTCTTC. It is translated as CAISDPDFRVGHNEQFF.

This chain uses TRBV5-6 with TRBJ1-2; D not resolved. The germline V gene encodes CDR1 SGHDT and CDR2 YYEEEE. This CDR3 has 16 residues. The V end was cut by 0 bases, the J end by 0 bases, with 12 bases between. In DNA form, the CDR3 reads TGTGCCAGCAGCTTGGGGACCTACTCGGCTAACTATGGCTACACCTTC. Translation: CASSLGTYSANYGYTF.

The chain is built from TRBV12-3 or TRBV12-4 and TRBJ1-1; D unresolved. V was pared by 5 bases and J by 7 bases, with 8 bases between. The CDR3 is 11 residues long. The CDR3 coding sequence is TGTGCCAGCAGTCGAACCGGTGAAGCTTTCTTT. Protein product: CASSRTGEAFF.

This clone was seen a few times. The CDR3 reads CAWRLAGVGEQFF. The DNA for the CDR3 is TGTGCCTGGAGGCTAGCGGGAGTAGGTGAGCAGTTCTTC. The chain combines TRBV30 with TRBJ2-1, with 10 bases lining up with TRBD2. Trimming at V came to 3 bases and at J to 9 bases, leaving 5 bases not matched to a gene. The germline CDR1 and CDR2 sequences are GTSNPN and SVGIG (reference sequence). This CDR3 spans 13 amino acids.

The V call is TRBV24-1, the J call TRBJ2-1; D remains unclear. Germline V gene sequence: CDR1 KGHDR, CDR2 SFDVKD. The CDR3 runs to 12 residues. The V end was cut by 7 bases, the J end by 8 bases, with 11 bases between. The DNA of the CDR3 is TGTGCCACCAGAAACTCAATTGATGAGCAGTTCTTC. Its protein is CATRNSIDEQFF.

The J gene is TRBJ1-1, the V gene TRBV18, with no clear D. The germline V and J ends were trimmed by 0 bases and 4 bases, with 6 bases remaining between them. This CDR3 region has 13 residues. CDR1 is KGHSH, CDR2 LQKENI, per germline. CDR3: CASSPPGSTEAFF. Here the CDR3 DNA reads TGTGCCAGCTCACCACCTGGCTCCACTGAAGCTTTCTTT.

The V call is TRBV15, the J call TRBJ1-2; no clear D gene. V was trimmed by 2 bases and J by 2 bases, leaving 12 bases between them. CDR1 LNHNV and CDR2 YYDKDF come from the germline V gene (reference sequence). The CDR3 spans 15 residues. CDR3 protein: CATSRFLPENYGYTF. CDR3 nucleotides: TGTGCCACCAGCAGATTCCTCCCAGAGAACTATGGCTACACCTTC.

The gene calls are TRBV30 and TRBJ2-7; 9 nucleotides align to TRBD2. Trimming took 1 base from V and 5 from J; bases not matched to a gene: 12. Germline V CDR1 and CDR2: GTSNPN, SVGIG (reference sequence). The CDR3 length is 16 residues. CDR3 region: CAWSGDSGRLLDEQYF. DNA of the CDR3: TGTGCCTGGAGTGGGGATAGCGGGAGACTTCTGGACGAGCAGTACTTC.

This clone appeared a few times. The chain employs TRBV4-2 and TRBJ2-1; D call uncertain. CDR1 and CDR2 (germline): LGHNA, YNFKEQ. Deletions cut 5 bases from V and 10 bases from J, with 15 bases between. The CDR3 spans 13 residues. This CDR3 is CASSADRMREQFF. DNA for the CDR3: TGTGCCAGCAGCGCAGACCGGATGCGGGAGCAGTTCTTC.

V is TRBV7-9 and J is TRBJ2-7; D remains unclear. V lost 5 bases and J 1 base, leaving 15 bases between the germline ends. This CDR3 is built from 15 residues. Germline V gene lookup returns CDR1 SEHNR and CDR2 FQNEAQ (reference sequence). The CDR3 region has the DNA TGTGCCAGCAGCCTCCCCGAGAGCTATTCCTACGAGCAGTACTTC. It translates to CASSLPESYSYEQYF.

The gene calls are TRBV2 and TRBJ1-1; D might be TRBD1 (5 bases). The CDR3 totals 16 residues. Germline lookup yields CDR1 SNHLY and CDR2 FYNNEI. V was cut by 7 bases and J by 0 bases, with 18 bases left in between. The CDR3 here is CASISKLTVMNTEAFF. For the CDR3, the DNA is TGTGCCAGCATTTCGAAACTGACAGTCATGAACACTGAAGCTTTCTTT. The full variable domain, rest sourced from reference TRBV2 and TRBJ1-1, is EPEVTQTPSHQVTQMGQEVILRCVPISNHLYFYWYRQILGQKVEFLVSFYNNEISEKSEIFDDQFSVERPDGSNFTLKIRSTKLEDSAMYFCASISKLTVMNTEAFFGQGTRLTVV.

This chain links TRBV27 with TRBJ1-2; no clear D. Trimming removed 6 bases at V and 1 base at J, with 15 bases between. Germline CDR1 MNHEY, CDR2 SMNVEV (reference sequence). The CDR3 has 15 amino acids. The CDR3 region is CASSKQGLHNYGYTF. CDR3 nucleotide sequence: TGTGCCAGCAGCAAGCAAGGGTTGCATAACTATGGCTACACCTTC.

The CDR3 DNA reads as TGTGCCAGCAGCTTAGGCCATAGACAGCCCCAGCATTTT. Amino acids: CASSLGHRQPQHF. This chain uses TRBV7-8 with TRBJ1-5, with D hard to call. CDR1 and CDR2 (germline): SGHVS, FQNEAQ. The CDR3 runs to 13 residues. Trimming cost V 1 base and J 7 bases, with 8 bases left between them.

This clone was picked up one time. The gene calls are TRBV14 and TRBJ1-2, with 9 bases fitting TRBD1. Germline V gives CDR1 SGHDN, CDR2 FVKESK. V lost 1 base, J lost 13 bases, and 13 bases stayed unmatched. This CDR3 has 15 residues. In DNA form, the CDR3 reads TGTGCCAGCAGCCAAGGGACAGGGGCCGTTGAAGGATCCACCTTC. Its translation: CASSQGTGAVEGSTF.

The gene calls are TRBV7-9 and TRBJ2-1, with 10 bases matching TRBD2. Germline loops: CDR1 SEHNR, CDR2 FQNEAQ (reference sequence). Trimming took 1 base from V and 9 from J; bases not matched to a gene: 15. The CDR3 has 18 residues. As DNA, the CDR3 is TGTGCCAGCAGCTTAGTCCCGGGACTAGCGAGGAGTTATAGTGAGCAGTTCTTC. Protein: CASSLVPGLARSYSEQFF.

The rearrangement uses TRBV6-4 and TRBJ1-5, with D unresolved. There are 14 residues in the CDR3. V was trimmed by 0 bases and J by 1 base, leaving 4 bases between them. CDR1 and CDR2 (germline): MRHNA, SNTAGT. The CDR3 DNA follows: TGTGCCAGCAGTGACTCGAGGAGCAATCAGCCCCAGCATTTT. Residues: CASSDSRSNQPQHF.

The chain joins TRBV27 to TRBJ1-4; the D gene is possibly TRBD1 (6 bases). Germline values: CDR1 MNHEY, CDR2 SMNVEV (reference sequence). CDR3 length: 15 residues. Trimming pared 3 bases from V and 8 bases from J, leaving 16 bases between. CDR3 sequence (DNA): TGTGCCAGCAGTTTCGCCGGGGGCGGCCAAGAAAAACTGTTTTTT. Translation gives CASSFAGGGQEKLFF.